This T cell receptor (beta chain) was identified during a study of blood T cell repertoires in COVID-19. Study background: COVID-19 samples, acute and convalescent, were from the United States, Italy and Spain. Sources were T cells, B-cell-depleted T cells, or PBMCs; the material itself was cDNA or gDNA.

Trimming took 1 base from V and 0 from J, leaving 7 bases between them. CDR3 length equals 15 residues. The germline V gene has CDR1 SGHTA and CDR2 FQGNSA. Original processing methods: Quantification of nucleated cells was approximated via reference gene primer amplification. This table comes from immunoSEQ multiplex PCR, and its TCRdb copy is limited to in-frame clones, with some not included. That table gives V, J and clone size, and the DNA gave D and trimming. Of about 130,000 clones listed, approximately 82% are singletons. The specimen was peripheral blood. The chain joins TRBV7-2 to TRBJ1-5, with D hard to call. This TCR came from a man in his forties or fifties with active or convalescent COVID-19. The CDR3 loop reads CASSLVYGSNQPQHF. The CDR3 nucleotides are TGTGCCAGCAGCTTAGTGTACGGTAGCAATCAGCCCCAGCATTTT.